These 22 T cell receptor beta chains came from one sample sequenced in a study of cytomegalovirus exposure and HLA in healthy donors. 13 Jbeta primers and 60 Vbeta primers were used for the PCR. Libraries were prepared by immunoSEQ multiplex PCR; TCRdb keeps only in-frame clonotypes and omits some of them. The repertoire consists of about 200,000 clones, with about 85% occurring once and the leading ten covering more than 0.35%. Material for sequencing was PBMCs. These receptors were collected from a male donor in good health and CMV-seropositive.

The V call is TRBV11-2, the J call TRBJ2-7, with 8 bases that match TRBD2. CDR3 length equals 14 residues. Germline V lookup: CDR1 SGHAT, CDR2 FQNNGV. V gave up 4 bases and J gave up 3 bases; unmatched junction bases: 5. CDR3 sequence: CASSSGTSLYEQYF. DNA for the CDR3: TGTGCCAGCAGCTCCGGGACTAGTCTCTACGAGCAGTACTTC.

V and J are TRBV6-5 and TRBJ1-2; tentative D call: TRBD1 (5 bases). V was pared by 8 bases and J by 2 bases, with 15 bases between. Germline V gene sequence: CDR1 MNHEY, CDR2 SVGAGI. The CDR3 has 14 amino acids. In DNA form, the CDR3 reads TGTGCCAGCTCGACAGTGGGGGGGAACTATGGCTACACCTTC. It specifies CASSTVGGNYGYTF.

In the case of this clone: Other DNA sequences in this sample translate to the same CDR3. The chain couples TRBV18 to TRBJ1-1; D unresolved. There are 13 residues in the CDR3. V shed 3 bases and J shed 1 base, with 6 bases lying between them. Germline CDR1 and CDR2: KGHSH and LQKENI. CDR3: CASSPPGNTEAFF. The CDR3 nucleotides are TGTGCCAGCTCACCTCCGGGGAACACTGAAGCTTTCTTT.

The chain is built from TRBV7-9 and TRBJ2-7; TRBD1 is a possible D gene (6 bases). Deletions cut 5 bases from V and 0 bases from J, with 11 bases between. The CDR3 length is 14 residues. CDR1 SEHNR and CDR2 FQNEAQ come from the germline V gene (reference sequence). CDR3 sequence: CASSPRDISYEQYF. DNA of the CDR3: TGTGCCAGCAGCCCCCGGGACATCTCCTACGAGCAGTACTTC. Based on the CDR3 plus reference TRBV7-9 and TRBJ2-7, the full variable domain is DTGVSQNPRHKITKRGQNVTFRCDPISEHNRLYWYRQTLGQGPEFLTYFQNEAQLEKSRLLSDRFSAERPKGSFSTLEIQRTEQGDSAMYLCASSPRDISYEQYFGPGTRLTVT.

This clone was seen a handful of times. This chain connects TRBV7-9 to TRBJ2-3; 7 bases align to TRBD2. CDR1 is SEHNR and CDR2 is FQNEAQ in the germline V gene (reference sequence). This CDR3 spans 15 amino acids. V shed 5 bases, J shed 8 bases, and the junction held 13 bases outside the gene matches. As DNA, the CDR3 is TGTGCCAGCAGCCCTACGGGACTAACTCCTGGTACGCAGTATTTT. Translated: CASSPTGLTPGTQYF.

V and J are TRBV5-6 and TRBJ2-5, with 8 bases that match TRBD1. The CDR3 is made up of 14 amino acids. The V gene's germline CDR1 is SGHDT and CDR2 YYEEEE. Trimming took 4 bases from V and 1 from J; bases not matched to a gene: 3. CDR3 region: CASSTTGGQETQYF. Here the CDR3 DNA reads TGTGCCAGCAGCACCACAGGGGGCCAAGAGACCCAGTACTTC.

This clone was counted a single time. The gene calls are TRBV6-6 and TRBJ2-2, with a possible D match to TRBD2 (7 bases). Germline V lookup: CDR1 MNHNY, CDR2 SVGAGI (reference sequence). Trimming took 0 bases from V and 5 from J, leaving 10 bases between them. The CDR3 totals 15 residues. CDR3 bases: TGTGCCAGCAGTTACTCGGGGGGGGCAACCGGGGAGCTGTTTTTT. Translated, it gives CASSYSGGATGELFF.

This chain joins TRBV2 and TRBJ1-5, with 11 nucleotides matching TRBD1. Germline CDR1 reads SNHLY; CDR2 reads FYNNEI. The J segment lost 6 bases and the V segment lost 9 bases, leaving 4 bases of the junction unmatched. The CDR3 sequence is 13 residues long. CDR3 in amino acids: CARGQGASQPQHF. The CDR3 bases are TGTGCCAGAGGACAGGGGGCAAGTCAGCCCCAGCATTTT.

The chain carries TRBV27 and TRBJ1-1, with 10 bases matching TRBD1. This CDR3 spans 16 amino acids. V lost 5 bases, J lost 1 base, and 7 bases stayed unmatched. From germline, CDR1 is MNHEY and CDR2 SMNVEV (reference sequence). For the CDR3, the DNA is TGTGCCAGCAGTCACGGGACAGGGGCGTGGAACACTGAAGCTTTCTTT. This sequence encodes CASSHGTGAWNTEAFF.

The CDR3 sequence is CASSLIGQGQEQYF. Here the CDR3 DNA reads TGTGCCAGCAGCTTAATTGGACAGGGGCAAGAGCAGTACTTC. The rearrangement links TRBV7-2 to TRBJ2-7; 9 bases align to TRBD1. Germline-derived CDR1 and CDR2 are SGHTA and FQGNSA. This CDR3 has 14 amino acids. With 2 bases clipped from V and 7 bases from J, the junction kept 6 bases outside the gene matches.

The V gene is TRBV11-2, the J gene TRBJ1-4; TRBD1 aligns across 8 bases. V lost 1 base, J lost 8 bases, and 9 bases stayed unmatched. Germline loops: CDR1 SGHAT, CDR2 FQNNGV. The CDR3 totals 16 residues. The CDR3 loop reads CASSLVYQGATEKLFF. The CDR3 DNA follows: TGTGCCAGCAGCTTAGTGTATCAGGGGGCAACGGAAAAACTGTTTTTT.

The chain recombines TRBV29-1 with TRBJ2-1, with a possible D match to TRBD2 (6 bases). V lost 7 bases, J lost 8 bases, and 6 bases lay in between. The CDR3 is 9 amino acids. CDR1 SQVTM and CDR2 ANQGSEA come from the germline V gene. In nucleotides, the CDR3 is TGCAGCGCGGGGGATGAGCAGTTCTTC. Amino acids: CSAGDEQFF.

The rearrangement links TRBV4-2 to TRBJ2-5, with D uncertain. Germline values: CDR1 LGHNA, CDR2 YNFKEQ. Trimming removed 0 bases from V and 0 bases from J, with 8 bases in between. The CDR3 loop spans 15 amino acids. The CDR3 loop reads CASSQDFQYQETQYF. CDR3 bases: TGTGCCAGCAGCCAAGATTTTCAGTACCAAGAGACCCAGTACTTC.

The CDR3 spells CASSSTSGGDEQFF. DNA of the CDR3: TGTGCCAGCAGCTCAACTAGCGGGGGGGATGAGCAGTTCTTC. The chain carries TRBV7-3 and TRBJ2-1, with TRBD2 matching 13 bases. Germline V lookup: CDR1 SGHTA, CDR2 FQGTGA. This CDR3 has 14 amino acids. With V trimmed by 4 bases and J by 8 bases, 2 bases remained unmatched. The full variable domain, rest sourced from reference TRBV7-3 and TRBJ2-1, is GAGVSQTPSNKVTEKGKYVELRCDPISGHTALYWYRQSLGQGPEFLIYFQGTGAADDSGLPNDRFFAVRPEGSVSTLKIQRTERGDSAVYLCASSSTSGGDEQFFGPGTRLTVL.

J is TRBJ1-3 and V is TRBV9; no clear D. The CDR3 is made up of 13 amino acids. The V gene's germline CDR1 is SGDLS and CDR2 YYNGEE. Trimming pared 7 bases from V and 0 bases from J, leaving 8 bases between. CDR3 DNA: TGTGCCAGCGGGCAGGCCTCTGGAAACACCATATATTTT. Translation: CASGQASGNTIYF.

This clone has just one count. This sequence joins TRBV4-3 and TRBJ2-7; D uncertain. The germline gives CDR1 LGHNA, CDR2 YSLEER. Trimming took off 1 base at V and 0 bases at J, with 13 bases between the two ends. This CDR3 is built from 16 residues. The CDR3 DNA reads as TGCGCCAGCAGCCAAGTTGCAGGCCCCAGCTCCTACGAGCAGTACTTC. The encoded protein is CASSQVAGPSSYEQYF.

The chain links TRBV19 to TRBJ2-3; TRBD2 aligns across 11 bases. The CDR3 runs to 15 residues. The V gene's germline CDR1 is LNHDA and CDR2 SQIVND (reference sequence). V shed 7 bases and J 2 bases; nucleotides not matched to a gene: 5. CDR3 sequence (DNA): TGTGCCAGTAAGGGACTAGCGGATTACACAGATACGCAGTATTTT. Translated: CASKGLADYTDTQYF.

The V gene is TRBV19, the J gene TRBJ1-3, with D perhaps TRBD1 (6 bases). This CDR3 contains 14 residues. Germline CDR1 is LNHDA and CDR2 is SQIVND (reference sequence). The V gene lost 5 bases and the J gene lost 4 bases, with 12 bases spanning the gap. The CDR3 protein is CASSVGQPGNTIYF. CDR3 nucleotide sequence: TGTGCCAGTAGTGTCGGACAGCCGGGAAACACCATATATTTT.

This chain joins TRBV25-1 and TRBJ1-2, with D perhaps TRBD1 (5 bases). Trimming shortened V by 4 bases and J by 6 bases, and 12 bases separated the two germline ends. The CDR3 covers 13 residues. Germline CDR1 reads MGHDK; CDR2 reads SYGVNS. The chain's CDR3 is CASSAVGGHGYTF. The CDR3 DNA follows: TGTGCCAGCAGTGCCGTGGGGGGTCATGGCTACACCTTC.

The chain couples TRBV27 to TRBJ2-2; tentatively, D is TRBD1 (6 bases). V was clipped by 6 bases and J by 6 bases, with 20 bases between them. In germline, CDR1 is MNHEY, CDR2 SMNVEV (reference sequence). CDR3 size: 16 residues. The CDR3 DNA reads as TGTGCCAGCAGACTAAGGGACATCCTCGATCCCGGGGAGCTGTTTTTT. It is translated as CASRLRDILDPGELFF.

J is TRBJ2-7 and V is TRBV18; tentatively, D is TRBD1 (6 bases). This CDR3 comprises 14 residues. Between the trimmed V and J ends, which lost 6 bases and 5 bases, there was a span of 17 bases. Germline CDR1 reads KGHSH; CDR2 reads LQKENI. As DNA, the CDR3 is TGTGCCAGCTCGTCCTTTACAGGGTACCACGAGCAGTACTTC. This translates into CASSSFTGYHEQYF. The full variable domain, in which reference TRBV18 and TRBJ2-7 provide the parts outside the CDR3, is NAGVMQNPRHLVRRRGQEARLRCSPMKGHSHVYWYRQLPEEGLKFMVYLQKENIIDESGMPKERFSAEFPKEGPSILRIQQVVRGDSAAYFCASSSFTGYHEQYFGPGTRLTVT.

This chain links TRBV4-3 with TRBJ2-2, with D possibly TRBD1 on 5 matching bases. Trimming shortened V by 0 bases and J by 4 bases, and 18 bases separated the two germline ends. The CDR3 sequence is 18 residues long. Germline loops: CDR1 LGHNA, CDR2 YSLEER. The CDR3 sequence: CASSQDSPDSRGTGELFF. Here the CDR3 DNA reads TGCGCCAGCAGCCAAGATTCCCCCGACAGTAGAGGCACCGGGGAGCTGTTTTTT.